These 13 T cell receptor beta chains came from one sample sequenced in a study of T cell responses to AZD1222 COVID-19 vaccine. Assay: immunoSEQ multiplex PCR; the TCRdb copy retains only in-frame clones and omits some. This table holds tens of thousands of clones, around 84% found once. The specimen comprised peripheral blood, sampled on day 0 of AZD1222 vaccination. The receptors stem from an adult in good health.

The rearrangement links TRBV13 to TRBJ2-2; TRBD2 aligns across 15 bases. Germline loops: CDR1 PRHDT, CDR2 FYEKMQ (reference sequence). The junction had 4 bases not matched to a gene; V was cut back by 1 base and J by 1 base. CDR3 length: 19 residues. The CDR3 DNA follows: TGTGCCAGCAGCTTAGAGGGACTAGCGGGGGGAAGGAACACCGGGGAGCTGTTTTTT. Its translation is CASSLEGLAGGRNTGELFF.

CDR3 nucleotides: TGTGCCACAGGGACCAGCGGAAGGGAAGGTGAAAAACTGTTTTTT. It yields the protein CATGTSGREGEKLFF. The gene calls are TRBV24-1 and TRBJ1-4; D is perhaps TRBD1 (5 bases). The CDR3 spans 15 residues. Per germline, CDR1 KGHDR and CDR2 SFDVKD. Trimming took off 10 bases at V and 7 bases at J, with 21 bases between the two ends.

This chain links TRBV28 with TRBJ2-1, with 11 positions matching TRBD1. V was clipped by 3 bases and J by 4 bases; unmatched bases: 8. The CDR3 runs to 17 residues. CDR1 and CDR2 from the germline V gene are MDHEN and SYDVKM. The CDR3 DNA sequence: TGTGCCAGCAGTTTGTCTACCGGGACAGGGGGGTACAATGAGCAGTTCTTC. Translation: CASSLSTGTGGYNEQFF. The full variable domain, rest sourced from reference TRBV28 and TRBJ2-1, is DVKVTQSSRYLVKRTGEKVFLECVQDMDHENMFWYRQDPGLGLRLIYFSYDVKMKEKGDIPEGYSVSREKKERFSLILESASTNQTSMYLCASSLSTGTGGYNEQFFGPGTRLTVL.

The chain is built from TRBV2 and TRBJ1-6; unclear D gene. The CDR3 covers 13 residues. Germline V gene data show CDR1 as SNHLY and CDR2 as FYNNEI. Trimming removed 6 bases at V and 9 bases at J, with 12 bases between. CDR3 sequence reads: CASSPRPGSPLHF. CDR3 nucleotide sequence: TGTGCCAGCAGCCCGCGACCTGGTTCACCCCTCCACTTT.

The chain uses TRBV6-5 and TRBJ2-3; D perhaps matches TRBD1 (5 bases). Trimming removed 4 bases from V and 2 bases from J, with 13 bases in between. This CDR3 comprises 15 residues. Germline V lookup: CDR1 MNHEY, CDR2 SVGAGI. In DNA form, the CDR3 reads TGTGCCAGCAGTTCACCCATGGGGCCCACAGATACGCAGTATTTT. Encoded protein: CASSSPMGPTDTQYF.

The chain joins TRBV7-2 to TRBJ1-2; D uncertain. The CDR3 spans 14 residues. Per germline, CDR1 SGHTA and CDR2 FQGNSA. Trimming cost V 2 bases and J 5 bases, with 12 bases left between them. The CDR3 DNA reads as TGTGCCAGCAGCTTACACACCTCGGGGTATGGCTACACCTTC. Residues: CASSLHTSGYGYTF.

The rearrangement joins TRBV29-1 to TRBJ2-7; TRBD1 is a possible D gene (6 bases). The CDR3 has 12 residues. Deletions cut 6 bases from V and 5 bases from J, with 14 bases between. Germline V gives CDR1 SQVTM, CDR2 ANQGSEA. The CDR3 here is CSVGDIRDEQYF. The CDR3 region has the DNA TGCAGCGTCGGGGACATTCGGGACGAGCAGTACTTC.

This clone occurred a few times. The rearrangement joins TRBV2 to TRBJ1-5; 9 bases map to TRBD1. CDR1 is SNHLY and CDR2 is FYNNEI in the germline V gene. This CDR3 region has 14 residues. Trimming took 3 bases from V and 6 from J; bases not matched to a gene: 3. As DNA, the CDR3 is TGTGCCAGCAGTGACTGGACAGGGGCTCAGCCCCAGCATTTT. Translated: CASSDWTGAQPQHF.

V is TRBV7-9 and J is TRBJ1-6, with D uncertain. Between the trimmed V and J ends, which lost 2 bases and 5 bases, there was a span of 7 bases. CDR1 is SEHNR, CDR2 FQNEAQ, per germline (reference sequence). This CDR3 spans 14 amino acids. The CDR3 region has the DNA TGTGCCAGCAGCTTAAAAGGGAATAATTCACCCCTCCACTTT. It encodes CASSLKGNNSPLHF. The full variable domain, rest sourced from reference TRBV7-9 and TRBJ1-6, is DTGVSQNPRHKITKRGQNVTFRCDPISEHNRLYWYRQTLGQGPEFLTYFQNEAQLEKSRLLSDRFSAERPKGSFSTLEIQRTEQGDSAMYLCASSLKGNNSPLHFGNGTRLTVT.

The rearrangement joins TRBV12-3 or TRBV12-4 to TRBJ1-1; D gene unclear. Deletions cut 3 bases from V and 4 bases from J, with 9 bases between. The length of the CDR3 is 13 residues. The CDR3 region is CASSLSPVTEAFF. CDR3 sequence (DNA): TGTGCCAGCAGTTTGTCCCCGGTCACTGAAGCTTTCTTT.

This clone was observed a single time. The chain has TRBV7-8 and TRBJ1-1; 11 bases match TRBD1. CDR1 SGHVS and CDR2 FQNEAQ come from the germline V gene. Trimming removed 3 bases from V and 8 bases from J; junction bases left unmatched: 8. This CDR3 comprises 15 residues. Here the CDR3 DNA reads TGTGCCAGCAGCTTGTGGACAGGGGGCGATAGCGAAGCTTTCTTT. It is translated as CASSLWTGGDSEAFF.

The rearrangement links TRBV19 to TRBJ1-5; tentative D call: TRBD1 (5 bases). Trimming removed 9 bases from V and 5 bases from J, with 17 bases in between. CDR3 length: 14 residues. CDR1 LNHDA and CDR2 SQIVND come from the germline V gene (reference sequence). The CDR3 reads CASQGTGFDQPQHF. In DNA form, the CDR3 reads TGTGCCAGCCAGGGCACAGGATTTGATCAGCCCCAGCATTTT.

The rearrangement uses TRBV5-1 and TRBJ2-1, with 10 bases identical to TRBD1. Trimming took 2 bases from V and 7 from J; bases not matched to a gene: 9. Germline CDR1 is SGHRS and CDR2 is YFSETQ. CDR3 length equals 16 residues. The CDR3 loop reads CASSLNPGQGINEQFF. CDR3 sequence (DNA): TGCGCCAGCAGCTTAAATCCGGGACAGGGGATTAATGAGCAGTTCTTC.